The 11 T cell receptor beta chains in this list originate from one sample, sequenced in a study of identical twins. TCRdb reanalysed the 5' RACE reads using MiXCR and keeps one entry per CDR3 protein. The data show approximately 490,000 distinct CDR3 sequences, with more than 20% seen just once and 0.45% to 0.5% held by the top ten. These data were also filed under a second study, of yellow fever vaccine responses in identical twins.

Sequencing used CD4+ T cells sorted from blood. The receptors stem from a woman aged 18-29 years in good health.

The chain uses TRBV18 and TRBJ2-7; tentatively, D is TRBD1 (5 bases). Trimming left V 3 bases short and J 0 bases short, with 15 bases between. This CDR3 has 16 amino acids. Germline assignment: CDR1 KGHSH and CDR2 LQKENI. The chain's CDR3 is CASSPITGQLSYEQYF. The CDR3 nucleotides are TGTGCCAGCTCACCGATAACAGGTCAGCTCTCCTACGAGCAGTACTTC.

V gene TRBV6-5 combines with J gene TRBJ1-1; D remains unclear. Trimming took off 0 bases at V and 2 bases at J, with 10 bases between the two ends. In germline, CDR1 is MNHEY, CDR2 SVGAGI. The CDR3 runs to 15 residues. The CDR3 DNA reads as TGTGCCAGCAGTTACTCGGCGATACACAACACTGAAGCTTTCTTT. Translation: CASSYSAIHNTEAFF.

The chain recombines TRBV21-1 with TRBJ2-7. TRBV21-1 is a known pseudogene. The CDR3 contains 14 residues. The CDR3 spells CASSHSSPSYEQYV. The CDR3, as DNA: TGTGCCAGCAGCCACAGTAGCCCCTCCTACGAGCAGTACGTC.

The CDR3 reads CASKAGNTDTQYF. The CDR3 bases are TGCGCCAGCAAGGCCGGGAACACAGATACGCAGTATTTT. The V call is TRBV10-2, the J call TRBJ2-3; tentative D call: TRBD2 (5 bases). From germline, CDR1 is WSHSY and CDR2 SAAADI. The CDR3 sequence is 13 residues long. V was clipped by 7 bases and J by 2 bases, with 10 bases between them.

This chain connects TRBV7-9 to TRBJ2-3; 8 positions match TRBD1. The CDR3 contains 16 residues. Germline-derived CDR1 and CDR2 are SEHNR and FQNEAQ (reference sequence). After removal of 2 bases from V and 4 bases from J, the junction contained 8 bases not matched to a gene. CDR3 residues: CASSLLGQGAADTQYF. The CDR3 DNA follows: TGTGCCAGCAGCTTACTCGGCCAGGGGGCCGCAGATACGCAGTATTTT.

The chain couples TRBV4-1 to TRBJ2-1, with no clear D. Germline assignment: CDR1 MGHRA and CDR2 YSYEKL. V lost 4 bases and J lost 10, with 11 bases in between. The CDR3 consists of 12 residues. This CDR3 reads CASSPPLGEQFF. The CDR3 coding sequence is TGCGCCAGCAGCCCCCCCCTAGGAGAGCAGTTCTTC.

V is TRBV20-1 and J is TRBJ2-7; tentatively, D is TRBD1 (6 bases). Germline CDR1 DFQATT, CDR2 SNEGSKA (reference sequence). The CDR3 is made up of 14 amino acids. The V end lost 3 bases, the J end lost 6 bases, and 18 bases lay between the germline ends. CDR3 residues: CSASEQGLIGEQYV. In DNA form, the CDR3 reads TGCAGTGCTAGCGAGCAGGGGTTGATAGGCGAGCAGTACGTC.

The V gene is TRBV6-1, the J gene TRBJ2-1; 15 bases agree with TRBD2. CDR3 length equals 16 residues. V shed 6 bases and J 6 bases; nucleotides not matched to a gene: 6. In germline, CDR1 is MNHNS, CDR2 SASEGT. The CDR3 region is CASSRTSGGGSNEQFF. The CDR3 bases are TGTGCCAGCAGCCGGACTAGCGGGGGGGGGTCCAATGAGCAGTTCTTC.

This clonotype was counted between two and nine times. This chain links TRBV2 with TRBJ1-1; D gene uncertain. Per the germline V gene, CDR1 is SNHLY and CDR2 is FYNNEI. V gave up 6 bases and J gave up 1 base, with 9 bases separating them. This CDR3 region has 13 residues. This CDR3 is CASRGLTNTEAFF. The CDR3 DNA follows: TGTGCCAGCAGGGGCCTTACGAACACTGAAGCTTTCTTT.

Concerning this clonotype: At one end the junction does not follow the germline gene, possibly because of a read error. The CDR3 is CASSVGLAGVLLFVDTQYF. The CDR3 DNA sequence: TGCGCCAGCAGCGTCGGACTAGCGGGAGTACTCCTGTTCGTAGATACGCAGTATTTT. The chain carries TRBV5-6 and TRBJ2-3; 13 nucleotides align to TRBD2. This CDR3 comprises 19 residues. Per the germline V gene, CDR1 is SGHDT and CDR2 is YYEEEE.

The chain combines TRBV2 with TRBJ1-1, with D uncertain. The germline V and J ends were trimmed by 8 bases and 3 bases, with 10 bases remaining between them. This CDR3 has 12 residues. CDR1 and CDR2 from the germline V gene are SNHLY and FYNNEI. The CDR3 here is CASREQHTEAFF. The CDR3 DNA is TGTGCCAGCCGCGAACAGCACACTGAAGCTTTCTTT.